This is a list of T cell receptor beta chains from one sample in a study of human T cells and chemical hapten exposure. TCRdb re-called the RACE reads with MiXCR, one entry per CDR3 protein. The sample lists some 30,000 distinct CDR3 sequences, 5.8% occurring once. The source material was whole blood, sampled in connection with sensitization to the hapten diphenylcyclopropenone (DPC). These receptors all come from a man under 40 with alopecia areata. Some clones in this sample may be carry-over from other donors' samples. CDR3s include the opening cysteine and the closing phenylalanine or tryptophan. A D gene is named only where the DNA matches it firmly. The size field is filled for only some rows; it gives once, few, many or a size class.

>TRBD1|medium-sized|TRBJ1-5|TRBV4-3
TGCGCCAGCAGCCAGGGGACAGGAGTGAATAGCAATCAGCCCCAGCATTTT
CASSQGTGVNSNQPQHF
>-|many|TRBJ1-5|TRBV4-2
TGTGCCAGCAGCCAAGGGGGACGGGTTAGCAATCAGCCCCAGCATTTT
CASSQGGRVSNQPQHF
>-|many|TRBJ2-5|TRBV20-1
TGCAGTGCAGAGGGTACGGAGACCCAGTACTTC
CSAEGTETQYF
>-|many|TRBJ1-5|TRBV12-3/TRBV12-4
TGTGCCAGCAGTCGCACAGGGATCAATCAGCCCCAGCATTTT
CASSRTGINQPQHF
>-|many|TRBJ2-7|TRBV9
TGTGCCAGCAGCCCAGGGCCGTACGAGCAGTACTTC
CASSPGPYEQYF
>-|many|TRBJ2-2|TRBV6-2/TRBV6-3
TGTGCCAGCAGTTACGTTTCAGAGGCCGGGGAGCTGTTTTTT
CASSYVSEAGELFF
>TRBD2|-|TRBJ2-1|TRBV3-1
TGTGCCAGCGGCGGGATCGGACTAGCGGATTTCTTGAGCTCCTACAATGAGCAGTTCTTC
CASGGIGLADFLSSYNEQFF
>TRBD2|many|TRBJ2-3|TRBV5-6
TGTGCCAGCAGCTTGGTGGCTAGCGGGGGGGCAGCAGATACGCAGTATTTT
CASSLVASGGAADTQYF
>-|many|TRBJ2-3|TRBV4-2
TGTGCCAGCAGCCAAGACGAGGATACGCAGTATTTT
CASSQDEDTQYF
>-|many|TRBJ1-2|TRBV4-2
TGTGCCAGCAGCCAAGATGAGCAGGGTGTCGACTATGGCTACACCTTC
CASSQDEQGVDYGYTF
>-|many|TRBJ1-4|TRBV29-1
TGCAGCGTTCGGGGGGCGGATGAAAAACTGTTTTTT
CSVRGADEKLFF
>-|many|TRBJ2-5|TRBV4-2
TGTGCCAGCAGTGCAGTGGAAGAAGAGACCCAGTACTTC
CASSAVEEETQYF